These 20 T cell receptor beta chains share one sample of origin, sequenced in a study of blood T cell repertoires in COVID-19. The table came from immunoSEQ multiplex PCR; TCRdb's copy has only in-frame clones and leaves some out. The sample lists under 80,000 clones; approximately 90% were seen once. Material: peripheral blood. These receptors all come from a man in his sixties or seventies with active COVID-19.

CDR3 DNA: TGTGCCAGTCCGGGGCCGTCTAGCGCCGACACAGATACGCAGTATTTT. Residues: CASPGPSSADTDTQYF. The rearrangement joins TRBV19 to TRBJ2-3; D might be TRBD2 (6 bases). V was cut by 8 bases and J by 2 bases, with 20 bases left in between. The germline V gene has CDR1 LNHDA and CDR2 SQIVND (reference sequence). This CDR3 has 16 residues.

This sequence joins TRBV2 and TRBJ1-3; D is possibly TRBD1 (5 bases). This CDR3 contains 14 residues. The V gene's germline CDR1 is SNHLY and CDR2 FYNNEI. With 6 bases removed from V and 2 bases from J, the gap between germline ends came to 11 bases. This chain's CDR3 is CASSPDTPGNTIYF. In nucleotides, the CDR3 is TGTGCCAGCAGCCCGGACACCCCTGGAAACACCATATATTTT.

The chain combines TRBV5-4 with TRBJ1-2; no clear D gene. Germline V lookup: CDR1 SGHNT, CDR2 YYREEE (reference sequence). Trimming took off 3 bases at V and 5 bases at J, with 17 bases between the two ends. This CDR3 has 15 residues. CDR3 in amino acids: CASSSPRGDGYGYTF. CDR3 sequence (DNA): TGTGCCAGCAGCTCCCCGCGCGGGGATGGTTATGGCTACACCTTC.

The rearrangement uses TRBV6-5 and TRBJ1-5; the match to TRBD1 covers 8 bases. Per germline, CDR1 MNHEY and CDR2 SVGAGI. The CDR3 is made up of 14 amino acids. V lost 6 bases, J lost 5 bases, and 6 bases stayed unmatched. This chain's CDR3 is CASRIRGQDQPQHF. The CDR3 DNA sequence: TGTGCCAGCAGGATCAGGGGGCAGGATCAGCCCCAGCATTTT.

The CDR3: CASMGPGNTIYF. The CDR3 DNA sequence: TGTGCCAGCATGGGGCCTGGAAACACCATATATTTT. The chain recombines TRBV12-3 or TRBV12-4 with TRBJ1-3; possibly TRBD1 for D (5 bases). The CDR3 has 12 amino acids. Trimming stripped 7 bases from V and 2 bases from J, with 6 bases between.

CDR3 in amino acids: CASSTWVAGGPGANVLTF. CDR3 sequence (DNA): TGTGCCAGCAGCACGTGGGTAGCGGGAGGGCCTGGGGCCAACGTCCTGACTTTC. The rearrangement uses TRBV11-2 and TRBJ2-6, with 11 bases fitting TRBD2. The V segment lost 5 bases and the J segment 2 bases; nucleotides outside the gene matches: 8. In germline, CDR1 is SGHAT, CDR2 FQNNGV. The CDR3 is made up of 18 amino acids.

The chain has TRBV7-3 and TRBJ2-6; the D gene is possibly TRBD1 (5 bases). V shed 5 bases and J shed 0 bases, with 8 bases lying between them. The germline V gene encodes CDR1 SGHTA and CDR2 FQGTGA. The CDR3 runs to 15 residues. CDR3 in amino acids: CASSPGRSGANVLTF. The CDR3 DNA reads TGTGCCAGCAGCCCAGGGCGCTCTGGGGCCAACGTCCTGACTTTC.

CDR3 nucleotide sequence: TGTGCCAGCAGCTTAGTGGCAGGAAGGCATGAGCAGTTCTTC. Translation: CASSLVAGRHEQFF. The gene calls are TRBV11-1 and TRBJ2-1; D remains unclear. CDR3 length equals 14 residues. The V end was cut by 1 base, the J end by 8 bases, with 12 bases between. Germline CDR1 and CDR2: SGHAT and FQDESV (reference sequence).

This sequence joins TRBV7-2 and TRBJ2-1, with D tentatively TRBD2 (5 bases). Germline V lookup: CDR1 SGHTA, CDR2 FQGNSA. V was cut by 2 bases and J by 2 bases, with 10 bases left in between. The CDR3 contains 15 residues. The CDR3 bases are TGTGCCAGCAGCTTACGAAGCGGCCCCTACAATGAGCAGTTCTTC. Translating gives CASSLRSGPYNEQFF.

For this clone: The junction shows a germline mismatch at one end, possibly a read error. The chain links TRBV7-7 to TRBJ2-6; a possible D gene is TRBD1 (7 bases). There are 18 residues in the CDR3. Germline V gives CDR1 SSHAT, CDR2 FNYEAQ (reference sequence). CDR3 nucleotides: TGTGCTAGCAGCTTAGCGCCAGGGGGGACCTCTGGGGCCAACGTCCTGACTTTC. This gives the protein CASSLAPGGTSGANVLTF.

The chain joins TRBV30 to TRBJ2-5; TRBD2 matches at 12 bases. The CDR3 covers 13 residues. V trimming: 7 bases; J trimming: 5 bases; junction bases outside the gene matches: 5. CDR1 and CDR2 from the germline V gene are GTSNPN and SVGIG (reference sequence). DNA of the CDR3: TGTGCCTTGGCTAGCGGGAGGGGGGAGACCCAGTACTTC. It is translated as CALASGRGETQYF.

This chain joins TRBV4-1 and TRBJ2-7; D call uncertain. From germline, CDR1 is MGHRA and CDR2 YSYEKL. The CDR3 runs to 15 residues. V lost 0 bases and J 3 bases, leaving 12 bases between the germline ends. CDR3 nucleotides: TGCGCCAGCAGCCAAGATCCTGACGGGTACTACGAGCAGTACTTC. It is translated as CASSQDPDGYYEQYF.

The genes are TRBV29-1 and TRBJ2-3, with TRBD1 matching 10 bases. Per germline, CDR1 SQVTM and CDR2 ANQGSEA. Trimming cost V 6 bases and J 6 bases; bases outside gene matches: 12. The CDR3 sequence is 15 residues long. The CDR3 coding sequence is TGCAGCGTAGAACCGACAGGGGGCGTCCTGGATACGCAGTATTTT. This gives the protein CSVEPTGGVLDTQYF.

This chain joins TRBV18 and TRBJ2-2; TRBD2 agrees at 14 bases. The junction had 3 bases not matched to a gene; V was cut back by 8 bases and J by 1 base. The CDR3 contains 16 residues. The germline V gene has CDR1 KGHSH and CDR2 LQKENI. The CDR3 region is CASPGTSGRNTGELFF. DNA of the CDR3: TGTGCCAGCCCCGGGACTAGCGGGAGGAACACCGGGGAGCTGTTTTTT.

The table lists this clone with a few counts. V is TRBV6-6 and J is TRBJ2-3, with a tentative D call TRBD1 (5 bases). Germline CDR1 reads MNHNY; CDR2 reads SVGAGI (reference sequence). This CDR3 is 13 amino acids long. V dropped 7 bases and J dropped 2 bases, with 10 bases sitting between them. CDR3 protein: CASTKGSTDTQYF. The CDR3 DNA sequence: TGTGCCAGCACCAAGGGGTCCACAGATACGCAGTATTTT.

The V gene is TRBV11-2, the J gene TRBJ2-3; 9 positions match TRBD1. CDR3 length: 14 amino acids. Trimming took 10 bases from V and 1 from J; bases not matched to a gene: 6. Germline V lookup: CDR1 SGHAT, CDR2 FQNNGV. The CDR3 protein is CATRTGVGTDTQYF. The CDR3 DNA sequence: TGTGCCACCCGGACAGGGGTTGGCACAGATACGCAGTATTTT.

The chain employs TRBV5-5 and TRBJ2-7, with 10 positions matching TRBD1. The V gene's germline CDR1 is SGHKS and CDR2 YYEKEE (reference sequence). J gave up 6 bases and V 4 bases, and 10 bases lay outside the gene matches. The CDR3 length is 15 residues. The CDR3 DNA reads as TGTGCCAGCAGCAAAAGCCGGGACAGGGGAGCCGAGCAGTACTTC. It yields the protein CASSKSRDRGAEQYF.

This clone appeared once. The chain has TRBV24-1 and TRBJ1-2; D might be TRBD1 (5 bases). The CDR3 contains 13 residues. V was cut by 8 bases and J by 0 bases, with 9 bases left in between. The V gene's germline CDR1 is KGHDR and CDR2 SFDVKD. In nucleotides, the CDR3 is TGTGCCACCACCGCGGGGGCTAACTATGGCTACACCTTC. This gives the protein CATTAGANYGYTF.

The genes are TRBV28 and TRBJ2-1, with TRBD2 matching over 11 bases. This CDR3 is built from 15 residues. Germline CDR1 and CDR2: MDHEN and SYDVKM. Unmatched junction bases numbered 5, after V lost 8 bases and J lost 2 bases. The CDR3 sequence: CASCPGLAAYNEQFF. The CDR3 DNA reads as TGTGCCAGCTGCCCGGGACTAGCGGCCTACAATGAGCAGTTCTTC. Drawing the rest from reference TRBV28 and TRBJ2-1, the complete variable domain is DVKVTQSSRYLVKRTGEKVFLECVQDMDHENMFWYRQDPGLGLRLIYFSYDVKMKEKGDIPEGYSVSREKKERFSLILESASTNQTSMYLCASCPGLAAYNEQFFGPGTRLTVL.

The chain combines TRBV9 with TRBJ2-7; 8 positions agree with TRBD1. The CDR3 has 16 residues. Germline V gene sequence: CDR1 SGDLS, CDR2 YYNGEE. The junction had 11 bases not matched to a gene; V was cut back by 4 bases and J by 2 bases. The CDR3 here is CASSPQQGVPPYEQYF. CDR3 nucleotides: TGTGCCAGCAGCCCCCAACAGGGGGTCCCTCCCTACGAGCAGTACTTC.